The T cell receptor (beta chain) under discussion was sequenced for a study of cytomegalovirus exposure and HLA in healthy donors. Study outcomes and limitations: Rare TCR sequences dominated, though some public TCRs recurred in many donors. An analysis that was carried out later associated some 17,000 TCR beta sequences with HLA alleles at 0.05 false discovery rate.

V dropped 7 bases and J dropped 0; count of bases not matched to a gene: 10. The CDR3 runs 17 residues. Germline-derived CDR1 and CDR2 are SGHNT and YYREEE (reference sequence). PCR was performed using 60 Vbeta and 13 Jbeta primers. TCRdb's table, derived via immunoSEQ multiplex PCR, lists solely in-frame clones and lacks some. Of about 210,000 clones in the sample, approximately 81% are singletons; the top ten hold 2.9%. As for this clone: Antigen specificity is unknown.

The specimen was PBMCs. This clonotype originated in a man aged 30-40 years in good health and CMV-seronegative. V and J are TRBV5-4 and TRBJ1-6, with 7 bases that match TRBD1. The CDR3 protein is CASPRKGAFSYNSPLHF. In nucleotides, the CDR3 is TGTGCCAGCCCTCGGAAGGGGGCCTTCTCCTATAATTCACCCCTCCACTTT.